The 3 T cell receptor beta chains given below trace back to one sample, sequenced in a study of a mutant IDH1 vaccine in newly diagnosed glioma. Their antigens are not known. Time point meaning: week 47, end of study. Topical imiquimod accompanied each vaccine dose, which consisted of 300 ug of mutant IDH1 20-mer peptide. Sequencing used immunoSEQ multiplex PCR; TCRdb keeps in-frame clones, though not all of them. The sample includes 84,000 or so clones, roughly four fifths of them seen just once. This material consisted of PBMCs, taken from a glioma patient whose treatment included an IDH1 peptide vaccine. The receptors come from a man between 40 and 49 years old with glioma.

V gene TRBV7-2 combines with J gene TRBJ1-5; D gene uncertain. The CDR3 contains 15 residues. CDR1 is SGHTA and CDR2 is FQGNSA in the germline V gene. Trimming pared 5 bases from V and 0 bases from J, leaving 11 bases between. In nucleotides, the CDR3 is TGTGCCAGCAGCCGTACAGAACATAGCAATCAGCCCCAGCATTTT. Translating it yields CASSRTEHSNQPQHF.

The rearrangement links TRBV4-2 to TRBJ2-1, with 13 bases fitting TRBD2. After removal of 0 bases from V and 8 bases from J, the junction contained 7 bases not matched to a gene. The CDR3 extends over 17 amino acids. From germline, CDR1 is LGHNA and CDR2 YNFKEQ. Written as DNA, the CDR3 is TGTGCCAGCAGCCAAGATCCCACTAGCGGGAGGGTCTATGAGCAGTTCTTC. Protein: CASSQDPTSGRVYEQFF.

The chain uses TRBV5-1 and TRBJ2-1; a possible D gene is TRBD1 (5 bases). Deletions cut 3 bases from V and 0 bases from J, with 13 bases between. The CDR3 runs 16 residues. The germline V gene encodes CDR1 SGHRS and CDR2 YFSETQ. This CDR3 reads CASSSPYRSSYNEQFF. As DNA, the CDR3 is TGCGCCAGCAGCTCCCCTTACAGGAGCTCCTACAATGAGCAGTTCTTC. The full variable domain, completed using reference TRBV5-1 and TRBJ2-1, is KAGVTQTPRYLIKTRGQQVTLSCSPISGHRSVSWYQQTPGQGLQFLFEYFSETQRNKGNFPGRFSGRQFSNSRSEMNVSTLELGDSALYLCASSSPYRSSYNEQFFGPGTRLTVL.